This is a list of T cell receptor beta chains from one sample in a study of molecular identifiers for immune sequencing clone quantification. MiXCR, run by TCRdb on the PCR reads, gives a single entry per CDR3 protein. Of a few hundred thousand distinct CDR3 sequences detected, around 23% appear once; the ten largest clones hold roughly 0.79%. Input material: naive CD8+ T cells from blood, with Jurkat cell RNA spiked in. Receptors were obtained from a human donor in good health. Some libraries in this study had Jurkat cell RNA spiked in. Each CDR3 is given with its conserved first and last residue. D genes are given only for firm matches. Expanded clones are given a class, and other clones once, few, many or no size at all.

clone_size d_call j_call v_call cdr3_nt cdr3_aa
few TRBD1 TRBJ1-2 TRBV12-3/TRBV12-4 TGTGCCAGCAGTCCCTTCAGGACAGGGGGCGCCGGTAACTATGGCTACACCTTC CASSPFRTGGAGNYGYTF
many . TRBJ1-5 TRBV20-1 TGCAGTGCTAGAGACGGAGGTCAGCCCCAGCATTTT CSARDGGQPQHF
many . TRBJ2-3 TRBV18 TGTGCCAGCTCACCACGGGACTCCACAGATACGCAGTATTTT CASSPRDSTDTQYF
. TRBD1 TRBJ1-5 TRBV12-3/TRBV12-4 TGTGCCAGCAGCTCCGACAGGGTCTCTCCCAATCAGCCCCAGCATTTT CASSSDRVSPNQPQHF
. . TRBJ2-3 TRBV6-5 TGTACCAGCAGCCCAGGCGGGTATACAGATACGCAGTATTTT CTSSPGGYTDTQYF
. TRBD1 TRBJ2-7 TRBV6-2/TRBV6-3 TGTGCCAGCAGTCCACTGACCGGGACAGGGACCCTCTACGAGCAGTACTTC CASSPLTGTGTLYEQYF
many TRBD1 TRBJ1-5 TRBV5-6 TGTGCCAGCAGCCCAGGGGGCAACGGCAATCAGCCCCAGCATTTT CASSPGGNGNQPQHF
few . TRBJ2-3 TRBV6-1 TGTGCCAGCAGTGACTCAGCGGATCAATATACGCAGTATTTT CASSDSADQYTQYF
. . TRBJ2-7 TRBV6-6 TGTGCCAGCAGCCTCGGGGACCATTACTACGAGCAGTACTTC CASSLGDHYYEQYF
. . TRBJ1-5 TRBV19 TGTGCCAGTAGTATAGCAGGGGTCGGGCGTCAGCCCCAGCATTTT CASSIAGVGRQPQHF
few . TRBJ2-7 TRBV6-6 TGTGCCAGCAGTTACTCTGCCCAGGGGGGCTACGAGCAGTACTTC CASSYSAQGGYEQYF
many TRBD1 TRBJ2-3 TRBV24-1 TGTGCCACCAGTGGCGCCGGGACAGGAGCCCCAGATACGCAGTATTTT CATSGAGTGAPDTQYF
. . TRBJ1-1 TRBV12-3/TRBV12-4 TGTGCCAGCAGTCCGGGGACAAGGATGGAAGCTTTCTTT CASSPGTRMEAFF
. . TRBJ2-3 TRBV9 TGTGCCAGCAGCGTAGAGGGCGGGCAATACACAGATACGCAGTATTTT CASSVEGGQYTDTQYF
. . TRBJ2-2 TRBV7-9 TGTGCCAGCAGCCCGGCCAGGGTGGACGGGGAGCTGTTTTTT CASSPARVDGELFF
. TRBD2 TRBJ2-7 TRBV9 TGTGCCAGCAGCGAACGGACTAGCGGGAACAAGCAGTACTTC CASSERTSGNKQYF
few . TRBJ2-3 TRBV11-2 TGTGCCAGCAGCGGGGACACTTCAGATACGCAGTATTTT CASSGDTSDTQYF
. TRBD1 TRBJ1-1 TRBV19 TGTGCCAGTAGTATGCAGAAGGGGGCGAACACTGAAGCTTTCTTT CASSMQKGANTEAFF
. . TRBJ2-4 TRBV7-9 TGTGCCAGCAGCTTAGCGCCCGCGACAGGACCAAACATTCAGTACTTC CASSLAPATGPNIQYF
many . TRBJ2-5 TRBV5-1 TGCGCCAGCAGCTTGGGCGGAATACAAGAGACCCAGTACTTC CASSLGGIQETQYF
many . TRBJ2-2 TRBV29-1 TGCAGCGTTGTGGCAGCGAACACCGGGGAGCTGTTTTTT CSVVAANTGELFF
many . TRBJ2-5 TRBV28 TGTGCCAGCAGTTTTTTCAGACCGTACCAAGAGACCCAGTACTTC CASSFFRPYQETQYF
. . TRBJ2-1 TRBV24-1 TGTGCCACAAGCCAGCCCAACCATGAGCAGTTCTTC CATSQPNHEQFF
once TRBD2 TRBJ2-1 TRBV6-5 TGTGCCAGCAGAGCCCCACAACTAGCGGGCCTCAATGCGCAGTTCTTC CASRAPQLAGLNAQFF
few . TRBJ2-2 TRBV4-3 TGCGCCAGCAGCCTAGGAAGGAGGGAGCGGGTTAACACCGGGGAGCTGTTTTTT CASSLGRRERVNTGELFF
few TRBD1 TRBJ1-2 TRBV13 TGTGCCAGCAGCTTAGACAGGGGGCCTGGCTACACCTTC CASSLDRGPGYTF
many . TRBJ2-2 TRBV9 TGTGCCAGCAGCTCACAGTTCGGGGAGCTGTTTTTT CASSSQFGELFF
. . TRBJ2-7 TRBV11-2 TGTGCCAGCAGCTTAGATCCCGGGTTCGAGCAGTACTTC CASSLDPGFEQYF
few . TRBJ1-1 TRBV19 TGTGCCAGTACCCTAGGGCGGGCGAAGGAAAAAGCTTTCTTT CASTLGRAKEKAFF
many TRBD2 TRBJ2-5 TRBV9 TGTGCCAGCAGCGGAGATTTAGCGGGGAGCCAAGAGACCCAGTACTTC CASSGDLAGSQETQYF
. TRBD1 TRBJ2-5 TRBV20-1 TGCAGTGCTAGGGGCGGGACAGGGCAAGAGACCCAGTACTTC CSARGGTGQETQYF
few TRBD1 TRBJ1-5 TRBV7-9 TGTGCCAGCAGCGCCGGGACAGGGCGGATTCAGCCCCAGCATTTT CASSAGTGRIQPQHF
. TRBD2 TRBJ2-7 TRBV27 TGTGCCAGCAGCCCGGGACTAGCGGTCTACGAGCAGCACTTC CASSPGLAVYEQHF
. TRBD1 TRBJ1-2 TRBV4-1 TGCGCCAGCAGCCAAGAGGACAGGGGATTCTATGGCTACACCTTC CASSQEDRGFYGYTF
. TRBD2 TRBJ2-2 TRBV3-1 TGTGCCAGCAGCCAAGTGGCGGGAGTGGTCACCGGGGAGCTGTTTTTT CASSQVAGVVTGELFF
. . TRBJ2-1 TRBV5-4 TGTGCCAGCAGCGTACTAGTGGATGAGCAGTTCTTC CASSVLVDEQFF
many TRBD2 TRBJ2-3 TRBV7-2 TGTGCCAGCAGCGCAACTAGCGGGGGGGCCTTAGGTACGCAGTATTTT CASSATSGGALGTQYF
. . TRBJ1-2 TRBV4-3 TGCACCAGCAGCCAGGATTCTGGGAATGCCGTGTATGGCTACACCTTC CTSSQDSGNAVYGYTF
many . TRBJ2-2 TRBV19 TGTGCCAGTAGTATAGATGTTAGAGGAGTGAACACCGGGGAGCTGTTTTTT CASSIDVRGVNTGELFF
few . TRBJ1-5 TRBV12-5 TGTGCTAGTGGTTTGGTCAATCAGCCCCAGCATTTT CASGLVNQPQHF
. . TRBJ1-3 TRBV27 TGTGCCAGCAGCCAAAAACCGGGACACCCATTGATCTTCGCGGGAAGTCCTGGAAACACCATATATTTT CASSQKPGHPLIFAGSPGNTIYF
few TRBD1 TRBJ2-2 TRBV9 TGTGCCAGCAGCGTCCGACAGGGGGTTGACACCGGGGAGCTGTTTTTT CASSVRQGVDTGELFF